Listed below are T cell receptor beta chains from one sample, sequenced in a study of blood T cell repertoires in COVID-19. Sequencing used immunoSEQ multiplex PCR; TCRdb keeps in-frame clones, though not all of them. The table has about 67,000 clones, roughly 85% seen once. The sequenced sample consisted of peripheral blood. These receptors all come from a woman at least 80 years old with acute or convalescent COVID-19. The CDR3 runs from the conserved cysteine through the conserved F or W. D genes are given only for firm matches. Some rows have no size entry. The others give once, few or many, or a class for an expanded clone.

clone size,V gene,D gene,J gene,CDR3 protein,CDR3 DNA
.,TRBV3-1/TRBV3-2,.,TRBJ1-2,CASSPFSGVDGYTF,TGTGCCAGCAGCCCCTTTTCGGGGGTCGATGGCTACACCTTC
few,TRBV11-2,TRBD1,TRBJ2-2,CASSLQTGVPGELFF,TGTGCCAGCAGCTTACAAACAGGGGTACCCGGGGAGCTGTTTTTT
.,TRBV3-1/TRBV3-2,.,TRBJ1-1,CASSQGLSGTEAFF,TGTGCCAGCAGCCAAGGATTGTCCGGGACTGAAGCTTTCTTT
few,TRBV28,.,TRBJ1-1,CASSLRKGVNTEAFF,TGTGCCAGCAGCCTAAGAAAGGGGGTCAACACTGAAGCTTTCTTT
.,TRBV18,.,TRBJ1-2,CASSPSAGYNYGYTF,TGTGCCAGCTCACCATCAGCCGGGTACAACTATGGCTACACCTTC
.,TRBV20-1,.,TRBJ1-1,CSASGRENTEAFF,TGCAGTGCTAGTGGCAGGGAGAACACTGAAGCTTTCTTT
.,TRBV7-2,.,TRBJ2-2,CASSLEGTGELFF,TGTGCCAGCAGCTTAGAGGGGACCGGGGAGCTGTTTTTT
once,TRBV5-1,.,TRBJ2-2,CASSPTPTANTGELFF,TGCGCCAGCAGCCCTACACCGACAGCGAACACCGGGGAGCTGTTTTTT
.,TRBV5-1,TRBD1,TRBJ2-2,CASSTGQGFTGELFF,TGCGCCAGCAGCACGGGACAGGGATTTACCGGGGAGCTGTTTTTT
.,TRBV15,TRBD2,TRBJ2-1,CATSREGAGLAYNEQFF,TGTGCCACCAGCAGAGAAGGAGCGGGACTAGCTTACAATGAGCAGTTCTTC
hyperexpanded,TRBV9,.,TRBJ1-6,CASSVGAGSDSPLHF,TGTGCCAGCAGCGTAGGAGCAGGGTCTGACTCACCCCTCCACTTT
.,TRBV19,.,TRBJ2-1,CASSIGQNSYNEQFF,TGTGCCAGTAGTATAGGACAGAACTCCTACAATGAGCAGTTCTTC
.,TRBV18,TRBD1,TRBJ1-1,CASSPGTGSEAFF,TGTGCCAGCTCACCCGGGACAGGGTCTGAAGCTTTCTTT
.,TRBV6-5,.,TRBJ2-2,CASSYSTGGELFF,TGTGCCAGCAGTTACTCGACTGGCGGGGAGCTGTTTTTT
.,TRBV5-1,TRBD1,TRBJ2-7,CASSPRQGSGEQYF,TGCGCCAGCAGCCCAAGACAGGGGTCGGGCGAGCAGTACTTC
.,TRBV11-2,TRBD1,TRBJ2-2,CASSIPPWDRGYSGELFF,TGTGCCAGCAGCATCCCTCCCTGGGACAGGGGGTATTCCGGGGAGCTGTTTTTT
.,TRBV30,.,TRBJ2-4,CAWGLEANIQYF,TGTGCCTGGGGCCTTGAGGCCAACATTCAGTACTTC
many,TRBV28,.,TRBJ1-5,CASSLIGGVNQPQHF,TGTGCCAGCAGTTTAATTGGAGGGGTGAATCAGCCCCAGCATTTT
.,TRBV6-1,TRBD2,TRBJ2-5,CASSELAGGPQETQYF,TGTGCCAGCAGTGAACTAGCGGGGGGCCCCCAAGAGACCCAGTACTTC
.,TRBV3-1/TRBV3-2,.,TRBJ1-2,CASSQRQSYGYTF,TGTGCCAGCAGCCAGAGACAGAGCTATGGCTACACCTTC
.,TRBV19,.,TRBJ1-5,CASTLAVELRNQPQHF,TGTGCCAGTACCCTGGCGGTGGAGTTGCGCAATCAGCCCCAGCATTTT
.,TRBV28,.,TRBJ2-7,CASSRPDLLSYEQYF,TGTGCCAGCAGTCGTCCCGATCTACTCTCCTACGAGCAGTACTTC
.,TRBV9,.,TRBJ2-1,CASSVAPDTYNEQFF,TGTGCCAGCAGCGTAGCTCCCGACACTTACAATGAGCAGTTCTTC
.,TRBV7-7,TRBD1,TRBJ2-7,CASSRATGTGPSYEQYF,TGTGCCAGCAGCCGGGCCACCGGGACAGGGCCATCCTACGAGCAGTACTTC
.,TRBV11-2,.,TRBJ1-1,CAKYQAAYPNTEAFF,TGTGCCAAGTACCAGGCAGCCTACCCCAACACTGAAGCTTTCTTT
.,TRBV18,.,TRBJ1-4,CASSPQSNEKLFF,TGTGCCAGCTCACCTCAGTCTAATGAAAAACTGTTTTTT
.,TRBV28,.,TRBJ2-1,CASSPTRGPYNEQFF,TGTGCCAGCAGCCCGACGCGCGGCCCCTACAATGAGCAGTTCTTC
.,TRBV28,TRBD1,TRBJ1-5,CASSLSTGGNQPQHF,TGTGCCAGCAGTCTGTCGACAGGGGGGAATCAGCCCCAGCATTTT
.,TRBV18,.,TRBJ2-5,CASSPNAGREETQYF,TGTGCCAGCTCACCAAACGCGGGACGGGAAGAGACCCAGTACTTC
.,TRBV6-1,.,TRBJ1-3,CASSDTFPGSGNTIYF,TGTGCCAGCAGTGATACTTTTCCGGGGTCAGGAAACACCATATATTTT
.,TRBV12-5,TRBD1,TRBJ2-3,CASGYGTGADTQYF,TGTGCTAGTGGCTATGGGACAGGGGCAGATACGCAGTATTTT
.,TRBV6-5,TRBD1,TRBJ1-2,CASSLDRGDSGYTF,TGTGCCAGCAGTCTGGACAGGGGAGACTCTGGCTACACCTTC
few,TRBV15,TRBD1,TRBJ2-7,CATSRDGTGGFGGEQYF,TGTGCCACCAGCAGAGATGGGACAGGGGGTTTTGGCGGCGAGCAGTACTTC
once,TRBV5-5,.,TRBJ1-4,CASSLVPTNNEKLFF,TGTGCCAGCAGCTTGGTGCCTACCAATAATGAAAAACTGTTTTTT
.,TRBV30,.,TRBJ1-5,CAWGAEYDQPQHF,TGTGCCTGGGGGGCGGAGTACGATCAGCCCCAGCATTTT
.,TRBV28,TRBD1,TRBJ1-1,CASSLNARGHTEAFF,TGTGCCAGCAGTTTAAACGCCAGGGGGCACACTGAAGCTTTCTTT
.,TRBV5-6,TRBD1,TRBJ1-4,CASSTDRVGEKLFF,TGTGCCAGCAGCACCGACAGGGTTGGCGAAAAACTGTTTTTT
.,TRBV19,TRBD1,TRBJ2-5,CASSTGQGRETQYF,TGTGCCAGTAGTACTGGACAGGGGAGAGAGACCCAGTACTTC
.,TRBV21-1,.,TRBJ2-1,CASSKQGNEQFF,TGTGCCAGCAGCAAACAGGGCAACGAGCAGTTCTTC
.,TRBV7-2,.,TRBJ1-5,CASSLEQDQPQHF,TGTGCCAGCAGCTTAGAGCAAGATCAGCCCCAGCATTTT
.,TRBV6-6,.,TRBJ2-7,CASSQDRFSYEQYF,TGTGCCAGCAGTCAAGACAGGTTCTCCTACGAGCAGTACTTC
.,TRBV12-2,.,TRBJ2-5,CASRLRTEETQYF,TGTGCAAGTCGCTTACGGACAGAAGAGACCCAGTACTTC
few,TRBV12-2,.,TRBJ1-5,CASRLAWPRASNQPQHF,TGTGCAAGTCGCTTAGCGTGGCCGAGGGCTAGCAATCAGCCCCAGCATTTT
.,TRBV18,.,TRBJ2-2,CASSPGAPGTGELFF,TGTGCCAGCTCACCAGGGGCACCGGGTACCGGGGAGCTGTTTTTT
once,TRBV28,TRBD1,TRBJ1-2,CASRPGTGGFGYTF,TGTGCCAGCAGACCCGGGACAGGGGGCTTTGGCTACACCTTC
.,TRBV5-4,TRBD2,TRBJ2-1,CASSHSGVYNEQFF,TGTGCCAGCAGCCATAGCGGGGTATACAATGAGCAGTTCTTC
.,TRBV18,TRBD1,TRBJ2-7,CASSPPKQGSYEQYF,TGTGCCAGCTCACCACCAAAACAGGGGTCCTACGAGCAGTACTTC
once,TRBV10-2,TRBD2,TRBJ2-1,CASSERLAGGYNEQFF,TGCGCCAGCAGTGAGAGGCTAGCGGGAGGGTACAATGAGCAGTTCTTC
once,TRBV28,.,TRBJ1-1,CATGVGGTEAFF,TGTGCCACCGGGGTGGGGGGAACTGAAGCTTTCTTT
.,TRBV29-1,TRBD1,TRBJ2-1,CSVTTGGSQIEQFF,TGCAGCGTCACTACAGGGGGCTCACAAATTGAGCAGTTCTTC
.,TRBV5-1,TRBD2,TRBJ2-1,CASSLGRAGGGNEQFF,TGCGCCAGCAGCTTGGGCAGAGCGGGAGGAGGGAATGAGCAGTTCTTC
.,TRBV10-3,.,TRBJ1-2,CAIGRDKNYGYTF,TGTGCCATCGGGCGGGATAAAAACTATGGCTACACCTTC
.,TRBV7-2,TRBD2,TRBJ2-1,CASSLVGTSGRNEQFF,TGTGCCAGCAGCTTAGTTGGGACTAGCGGGAGAAATGAGCAGTTCTTC
.,TRBV3-1/TRBV3-2,TRBD1,TRBJ2-7,CASSRPGQGNYEQYF,TGTGCCAGCAGCCGTCCGGGACAGGGGAACTACGAGCAGTACTTC